The 23 T cell receptor beta chains below all came from one sample that was sequenced in a study of T cell changes during pregnancy in multiple sclerosis. The protocol was immunoSEQ multiplex PCR, while the TCRdb copy is restricted to in-frame clones and leaves out a portion. The sample has 20,000 or so clones, 80% to 90% seen once. The sequencing here drew on CD8+ T cells from peripheral blood mononuclear cells, taken in the third trimester of pregnancy. These receptors were obtained from a female donor in good health, enrolled as a control in a pregnancy study.

The genes are TRBV14 and TRBJ2-5; possible D gene TRBD1, 5 bases. Germline loops: CDR1 SGHDN, CDR2 FVKESK. The CDR3 is 16 amino acids. Trimming removed 2 bases from V and 0 bases from J, with 13 bases in between. CDR3 in amino acids: CASSQSWGRDQETQYF. CDR3 bases: TGTGCCAGCAGCCAAAGCTGGGGCCGGGACCAAGAGACCCAGTACTTC.

V and J are TRBV7-9 and TRBJ2-7, with a tentative D call TRBD1 (6 bases). The CDR3 consists of 16 residues. V was pared by 5 bases and J by 1 base, with 18 bases between. CDR1 is SEHNR, CDR2 FQNEAQ, per germline (reference sequence). CDR3 sequence: CASSPQTGHSSYEQYF. CDR3 DNA: TGTGCCAGCAGCCCCCAGACGGGACATTCGTCCTACGAGCAGTACTTC.

The chain joins TRBV21-1 to TRBJ2-7; the listed D gene, TRBD1, was not tested against the DNA. TRBV21-1 is tagged as a pseudogene. The CDR3 is 17 amino acids. This CDR3 reads CASSKLLGQVESYEQYF. CDR3 bases: TGTGCCAGCAGCAAGTTATTGGGACAGGTGGAATCCTACGAGCAGTACTTC.

The rearrangement joins TRBV19 to TRBJ2-7; 11 positions agree with TRBD2. This CDR3 contains 15 residues. Germline V gene data show CDR1 as LNHDA and CDR2 as SQIVND (reference sequence). V lost 3 bases to trimming and J lost 0 bases; unmatched junction nucleotides: 1. The chain's CDR3 is CASSMGLAASYEQYF. The CDR3, as DNA: TGTGCCAGTAGTATGGGACTAGCGGCCTCCTACGAGCAGTACTTC.

The chain recombines TRBV7-9 with TRBJ2-1; a weak D match, TRBD2 (6 bases). V dropped 5 bases and J dropped 4 bases, with 15 bases sitting between them. The germline V gene encodes CDR1 SEHNR and CDR2 FQNEAQ (reference sequence). There are 15 residues in the CDR3. CDR3 DNA sequence: TGTGCCAGCAGCGAGGAAAGGACTACTTACAATGAGCAGTTCTTC. Protein sequence: CASSEERTTYNEQFF. Together with reference TRBV7-9 and TRBJ2-1, the CDR3 gives the full variable domain: DTGVSQNPRHKITKRGQNVTFRCDPISEHNRLYWYRQTLGQGPEFLTYFQNEAQLEKSRLLSDRFSAERPKGSFSTLEIQRTEQGDSAMYLCASSEERTTYNEQFFGPGTRLTVL.

This clone was seen once. The chain joins TRBV28 to TRBJ2-7, with D possibly matching TRBD2 (7 bases). This CDR3 is built from 14 residues. From germline, CDR1 is MDHEN and CDR2 SYDVKM. Deletions cut 5 bases from V and 5 bases from J, with 16 bases between. In nucleotides, the CDR3 is TGTGCCAGCAGTCCACTTGGCGGGGGCGACGAGCAGTACTTC. This translates into CASSPLGGGDEQYF. Full variable domain (remainder filled in from reference TRBV28 and TRBJ2-7): DVKVTQSSRYLVKRTGEKVFLECVQDMDHENMFWYRQDPGLGLRLIYFSYDVKMKEKGDIPEGYSVSREKKERFSLILESASTNQTSMYLCASSPLGGGDEQYFGPGTRLTVT.

In its sample, this clone was seen once. The chain combines TRBV27 with TRBJ2-2; D ambiguous. The CDR3 is made up of 12 amino acids. Trimming shortened V by 5 bases and J by 2 bases, and 3 bases separated the two germline ends. Germline V gene data show CDR1 as MNHEY and CDR2 as SMNVEV (reference sequence). The CDR3 sequence is CASSPNTGELFF. The CDR3 bases are TGTGCCAGCAGTCCTAACACCGGGGAGCTGTTTTTT.

The V and J genes are TRBV2 and TRBJ1-6, with D perhaps TRBD1 (5 bases). The CDR3 length is 11 residues. Germline lookup yields CDR1 SNHLY and CDR2 FYNNEI. V lost 4 bases, J lost 11 bases, and 6 bases lay in between. In nucleotides, the CDR3 is TGTGCCAGCAGTGGGGGCCCACCCCTCCACTTT. Translated: CASSGGPPLHF.

This clone was picked up one time. The chain links TRBV7-2 to TRBJ2-5; D perhaps matches TRBD1 (6 bases). The CDR3 has 15 amino acids. Germline CDR1 SGHTA, CDR2 FQGNSA. The V gene lost 5 bases and the J gene lost 4 bases, with 17 bases spanning the gap. The chain's CDR3 is CASSLLQGHSETQYF. CDR3 nucleotide sequence: TGTGCCAGCAGCCTCTTACAGGGTCACTCAGAGACCCAGTACTTC. The entire variable domain, with the rest obtained from reference TRBV7-2 and TRBJ2-5, is as follows: GAGVSQSPSNKVTEKGKDVELRCDPISGHTALYWYRQSLGQGLEFLIYFQGNSAPDKSGLPSDRFSAERTGGSVSTLTIQRTQQEDSAVYLCASSLLQGHSETQYFGPGTRLLVL.

The chain has TRBV27 and TRBJ1-2; perhaps TRBD1 as D (5 bases). The CDR3 is 16 residues long. With 1 base removed from V and 5 bases from J, the gap between germline ends came to 17 bases. CDR1 is MNHEY and CDR2 is SMNVEV in the germline V gene (reference sequence). CDR3 region: CASSLYQGLEGYGYTF. CDR3 coding DNA: TGTGCCAGCAGTTTATATCAAGGGTTGGAGGGGTATGGCTACACCTTC.

The rearrangement joins TRBV4-1 to TRBJ1-1; perhaps TRBD1 as D (6 bases). V was shortened by 0 bases and J by 6 bases, with 11 bases between the two germline ends. CDR1 and CDR2 from the germline V gene are MGHRA and YSYEKL. The CDR3 consists of 14 residues. This CDR3 is CASSQELGASEAFF. The CDR3 nucleotides read TGCGCCAGCAGCCAAGAACTGGGGGCTTCTGAAGCTTTCTTT.

This chain connects TRBV14 to TRBJ2-5; weak D call: TRBD2 (7 bases). This CDR3 comprises 15 residues. V was shortened by 3 bases and J by 4 bases, with 15 bases between the two germline ends. Per the germline V gene, CDR1 is SGHDN and CDR2 is FVKESK. The CDR3 DNA follows: TGTGCCAGCAGCCATGTTAGGGGGGGCGGAGAGACCCAGTACTTC. Amino acid sequence: CASSHVRGGGETQYF.

The chain's CDR3 is CASSLRGIEAFF. The CDR3 nucleotides read TGTGCCAGCAGCTTACGGGGTATCGAAGCTTTCTTT. The chain couples TRBV7-9 to TRBJ1-1; the D is unclear. CDR1 SEHNR and CDR2 FQNEAQ come from the germline V gene (reference sequence). Trimming pared 2 bases from V and 8 bases from J, leaving 9 bases between. The length of the CDR3 is 12 residues.

A word on this clone: Other nucleotide sequences from this sample produce the same CDR3. V and J are TRBV18 and TRBJ1-5; TRBD1 is a possible D gene (5 bases). Trimming removed 3 bases from V and 0 bases from J, with 9 bases in between. Germline V gives CDR1 KGHSH, CDR2 LQKENI. The CDR3 sequence is 15 residues long. This chain's CDR3 is CASSPGHYSNQPQHF. The DNA of the CDR3 is TGTGCCAGCTCACCCGGACACTATAGCAATCAGCCCCAGCATTTT.

V and J are TRBV7-9 and TRBJ1-1, with 7 bases matching TRBD1. With V trimmed by 5 bases and J by 4 bases, 4 bases remained unmatched. The CDR3 consists of 13 residues. Per germline, CDR1 SEHNR and CDR2 FQNEAQ (reference sequence). The CDR3 DNA reads as TGTGCCAGCAGCGACGACAGGGCCACTGAAGCTTTCTTT. It is translated as CASSDDRATEAFF.

The rearrangement links TRBV5-6 to TRBJ1-5, with D possibly being TRBD1 (6 bases). The V gene's germline CDR1 is SGHDT and CDR2 YYEEEE. The CDR3 is made up of 16 amino acids. Trimming left V 4 bases short and J 2 bases short, with 16 bases between. This CDR3 reads CASSGSTGIGNQPQHF. The CDR3 coding sequence is TGTGCCAGCAGCGGATCAACAGGGATCGGCAATCAGCCCCAGCATTTT. Based on the CDR3 plus reference TRBV5-6 and TRBJ1-5, the full variable domain is DAGVTQSPTHLIKTRGQQVTLRCSPKSGHDTVSWYQQALGQGPQFIFQYYEEEERQRGNFPDRFSGHQFPNYSSELNVNALLLGDSALYLCASSGSTGIGNQPQHFGDGTRLSIL.

The chain recombines TRBV4-3 with TRBJ2-4, with TRBD1 matching over 8 bases. Germline V gene lookup returns CDR1 LGHNA and CDR2 YSLEER. The CDR3 extends over 18 amino acids. The V and J ends lost 0 bases and 6 bases, in that order; junction bases with no gene match: 13. CDR3 in amino acids: CASSQEYAGTGSRNIQYF. The CDR3 coding sequence is TGCGCCAGCAGCCAAGAGTATGCCGGGACAGGTTCTCGAAACATTCAGTACTTC.

The chain carries TRBV7-9 and TRBJ1-2; a possible D gene is TRBD1 (6 bases). This CDR3 contains 12 residues. CDR1 SEHNR and CDR2 FQNEAQ come from the germline V gene (reference sequence). V lost 4 bases, J lost 3 bases, and 6 bases lay in between. This CDR3 reads CASSSGDYGYTF. The CDR3 coding sequence is TGTGCCAGCAGCTCAGGGGACTATGGCTACACCTTC.

V and J are TRBV27 and TRBJ2-7; possibly TRBD1 for D (6 bases). The CDR3 has 16 residues. Trimming stripped 5 bases from V and 0 bases from J, with 17 bases between. Germline CDR1 and CDR2: MNHEY and SMNVEV (reference sequence). The CDR3 DNA follows: TGTGCCAGCAGTCTCACCGGGGACATACTCTCCTACGAGCAGTACTTC. This sequence encodes CASSLTGDILSYEQYF.

The rearrangement links TRBV4-2 to TRBJ1-4; 7 positions agree with TRBD1. CDR3 length equals 15 residues. V lost 2 bases and J lost 5; bases outside the gene matches: 5. The germline V gene has CDR1 LGHNA and CDR2 YNFKEQ. The CDR3: CASSQYEQGNEKLFF. The CDR3 DNA follows: TGTGCCAGCAGCCAATACGAACAGGGGAATGAAAAACTGTTTTTT.

This clone appeared once. The genes are TRBV29-1 and TRBJ2-7, with D possibly TRBD1 on 6 matching bases. Looked up from germline, CDR1 is SQVTM and CDR2 is ANQGSEA. Trimming shortened V by 1 base and J by 0 bases, and 10 bases separated the two germline ends. The CDR3 runs 14 residues. The CDR3 DNA follows: TGCAGCGTTGAAGCAGGGGAATCCTCCTACGAGCAGTACTTC. Amino acid sequence: CSVEAGESSYEQYF.

This clone was counted a single time. The rearrangement links TRBV7-3 to TRBJ1-2, with 8 positions matching TRBD1. Germline lookup yields CDR1 SGHTA and CDR2 FQGTGA. Unmatched junction bases numbered 9, after V lost 2 bases and J lost 7 bases. The CDR3 totals 15 residues. This chain's CDR3 is CASSLYQGAGSGYTF. CDR3 coding DNA: TGTGCCAGCAGCTTATATCAGGGGGCTGGATCTGGCTACACCTTC.

The chain is built from TRBV9 and TRBJ2-5; possible D gene TRBD2, 6 bases. V lost 0 bases and J lost 5, with 14 bases in between. Germline-derived CDR1 and CDR2 are SGDLS and YYNGEE. This CDR3 comprises 15 residues. CDR3 in DNA: TGTGCCAGCAGCGTAGGGGACTCTCCTTCTGAGACCCAGTACTTC. Its protein is CASSVGDSPSETQYF.